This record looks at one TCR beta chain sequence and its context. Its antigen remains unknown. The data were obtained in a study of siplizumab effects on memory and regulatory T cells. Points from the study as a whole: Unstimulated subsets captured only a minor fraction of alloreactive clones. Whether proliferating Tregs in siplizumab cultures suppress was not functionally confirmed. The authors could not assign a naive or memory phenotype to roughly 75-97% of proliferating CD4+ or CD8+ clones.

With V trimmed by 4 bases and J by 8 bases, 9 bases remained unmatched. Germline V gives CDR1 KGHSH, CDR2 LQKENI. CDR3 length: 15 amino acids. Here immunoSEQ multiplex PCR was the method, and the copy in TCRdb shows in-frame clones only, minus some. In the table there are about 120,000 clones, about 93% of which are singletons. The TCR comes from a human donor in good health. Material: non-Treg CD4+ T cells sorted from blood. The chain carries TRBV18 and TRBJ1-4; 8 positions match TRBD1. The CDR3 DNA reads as TGTGCCAGCTCACTGTTGACAGGGGAAAACGAAAAACTGTTTTTT. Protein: CASSLLTGENEKLFF.